This TCR beta chain originates from a study of regulatory T cells in long-lasting Graves disease. Time point specified: newly diagnosed GD, antithyroid drugs for less than 3 months. The TCR library was made from RNA that had been extracted from PBMCs in TRIzol. Germline V CDR1 and CDR2: SGHNT, YENEEA. V shed 4 bases, J shed 1 base, and the junction held 5 bases outside the gene matches. The CDR3 is 16 amino acids. This clonotype was recorded at least ten times. Its target is not known. Study-level results: Study of thyroid tissue was not done, with only peripheral blood studied.

iRepertoire HTBI primers and Arm-PCR of CDR3 regions built TCR beta libraries. TCRdb re-analysed the multiplex PCR reads in MiXCR, keeping a single row per CDR3 protein. The sample yields 350,000 to 450,000 distinct CDR3 sequences, about 15% seen once. This sample was shared with a second study, whose subject was T cells in Graves' hyperthyroidism and ophthalmopathy.

This sequence joins TRBV11-3 and TRBJ2-5, with 11 bases identical to TRBD2. The material sequenced was peripheral blood mononuclear cells (PBMCs), taken at new diagnosis, from a patient treated with antithyroid drugs. The source of this sequence is a woman aged 40 to 50 with Graves disease. DNA of the CDR3: TGTGCCAGCAGCTATAGGACTAGCGGGCGCCAAGAGACCCAGTACTTC. Translation: CASSYRTSGRQETQYF.